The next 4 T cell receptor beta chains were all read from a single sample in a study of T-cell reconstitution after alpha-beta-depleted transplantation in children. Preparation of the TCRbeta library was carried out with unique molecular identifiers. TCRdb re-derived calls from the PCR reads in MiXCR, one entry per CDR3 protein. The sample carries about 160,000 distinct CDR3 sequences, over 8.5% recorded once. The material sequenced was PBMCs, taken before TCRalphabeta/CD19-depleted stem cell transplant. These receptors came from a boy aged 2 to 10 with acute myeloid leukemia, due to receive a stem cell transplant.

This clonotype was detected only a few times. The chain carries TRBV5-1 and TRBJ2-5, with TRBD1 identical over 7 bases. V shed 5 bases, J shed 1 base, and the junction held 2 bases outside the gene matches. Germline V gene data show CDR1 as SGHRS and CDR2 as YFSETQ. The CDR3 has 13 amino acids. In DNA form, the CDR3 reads TGCGCCAGCAGGGGGACAGCCCAAGAGACCCAGTACTTC. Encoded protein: CASRGTAQETQYF.

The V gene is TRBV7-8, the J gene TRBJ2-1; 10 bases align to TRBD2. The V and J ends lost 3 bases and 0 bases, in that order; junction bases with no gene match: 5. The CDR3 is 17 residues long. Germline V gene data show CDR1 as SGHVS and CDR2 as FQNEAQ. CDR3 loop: CASSFGAGGSSYNEQFF. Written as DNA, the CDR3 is TGTGCCAGCAGCTTTGGAGCGGGAGGGAGCTCCTACAATGAGCAGTTCTTC.

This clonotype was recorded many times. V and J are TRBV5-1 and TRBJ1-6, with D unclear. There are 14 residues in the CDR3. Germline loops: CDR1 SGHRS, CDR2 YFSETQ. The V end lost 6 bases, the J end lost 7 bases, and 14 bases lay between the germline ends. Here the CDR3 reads CASTLNPGNSPLHF. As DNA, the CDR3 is TGCGCCAGCACGCTAAACCCCGGGAATTCACCCCTCCACTTT.

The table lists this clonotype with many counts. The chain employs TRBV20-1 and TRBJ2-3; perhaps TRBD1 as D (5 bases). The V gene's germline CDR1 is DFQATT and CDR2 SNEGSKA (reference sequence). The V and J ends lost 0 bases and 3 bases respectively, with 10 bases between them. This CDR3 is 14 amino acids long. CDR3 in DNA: TGCAGTGCTAGAGATGGGGCAGGGACAGATACGCAGTATTTT. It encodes CSARDGAGTDTQYF.